This TCR beta chain was profiled in a study of beta chain features in type 1 diabetes. Expressed TCRB transcripts were sequenced because the isolated RNA had all been reverse transcribed beforehand. The repertoire was sequenced with immunoSEQ multiplex PCR; TCRdb's copy has only in-frame clones and lacks some. Counted here are over 300,000 clones, around 9.3% occurring once; the ten biggest clones make up 0.95% to 1.1%. This clone was found a few times. Its specificity is not known. One heparinised draw of blood, averaging about 116 mL, came from each donor. Based on CD45RO/CCR7/CD25/CD127/CD95/CD27, CD4+ regulatory, stem cell-like memory, naive and central memory cells were sorted. Study results and caveats: In all four CD4+ subsets, TCRB CDR3 length was significantly, moderately reduced in type 1 diabetes. A greater similarity of naive, central memory and Treg TCRB repertoires was seen among patients than among healthy donors.

The sequence was collected from a man aged 30 to 45 with type 1 diabetes. The specimen was central memory CD4+ T cells from blood.

The DNA for the CDR3 is TGTGCCAGCATTACAGGGAGCGCTGGTTACGAGCAGTACTTC. Translated: CASITGSAGYEQYF. The genes are TRBV28 and TRBJ2-7, with D possibly TRBD1 on 6 matching bases. Germline CDR1 reads MDHEN; CDR2 reads SYDVKM. V was cut by 7 bases and J by 4 bases, with 17 bases left in between. The CDR3 loop spans 14 amino acids.